The text below deals with one T cell receptor beta chain. Its antigen is unknown. A read error may produce the germline difference seen at one junction end. The entry originates in a study of blood T cells in healthy people across ages. The second PCR ran roughly 6 to 11 cycles with a sample-barcoded 5' primer and J-beta primers. TCRdb reprocessed the 5' RACE reads via MiXCR and lists one record per CDR3 protein. The profile shows approximately 1,700,000 distinct CDR3 sequences, more than 35% of them singletons. Germline values: CDR1 MNHNS, CDR2 SASEGT. The CDR3 covers 13 residues. Study-wide points: A roughly linear age-dependent decrease characterized TCR beta diversity per million T cells.

The sample was blood. The gene calls are TRBV6-1 and TRBJ2-4; D is undetermined. The receptor comes from a human donor in good health. In DNA form, the CDR3 reads TGTGCCAGCAGTGAAGGACAAGCCTACGAGCAGAACTTC. Encoded protein: CASSEGQAYEQNF.